Below are 20 T cell receptor beta chains sequenced from a single sample in a study of CD8 T cells in ankylosing spondylitis. Regarding the study as a whole: A TCR beta motif of several highly homologous variants appeared characteristic of ankylosing spondylitis blood.

TCRdb processed the 5' RACE reads anew with MiXCR; each CDR3 protein has one entry. This table has around 490,000 distinct CDR3 sequences, roughly 5% appearing once. Antigens of these TCRs are unknown. The specimen was blood, either unsorted or a sorted T cell fraction (not recorded which). The origin of the receptors is a male donor with ankylosing spondylitis.

This clonotype has just one count. This may stem from a read error, because a much larger clone lies one nucleotide away. The V call is TRBV9, the J call TRBJ1-2, with a possible D match to TRBD1 (5 bases). Looked up from germline, CDR1 is SGDLS and CDR2 is YYNGEE. The CDR3 loop spans 15 amino acids. The CDR3 reads CACSVGGEGYYGYTF. DNA for the CDR3: TGTGCCTGCAGCGTAGGAGGGGAGGGGTACTATGGCTACACCTTC.

This clonotype was counted a few times. This rearrangement joins TRBV10-3 to TRBJ2-6; 10 bases agree with TRBD1. After removal of 5 bases from V and 2 bases from J, the junction contained 6 bases not matched to a gene. CDR1 and CDR2 (germline): ENHRY, SYGVKD. The CDR3 covers 17 residues. CDR3 in amino acids: CAISPGQGLTGANVLTF. DNA for the CDR3: TGTGCCATCAGTCCGGGACAGGGGTTAACTGGGGCCAACGTCCTGACTTTC.

Many counts were recorded for this clonotype. The chain couples TRBV20-1 to TRBJ2-5, with D possibly TRBD2 on 5 matching bases. This CDR3 contains 14 residues. Trimming took 0 bases from V and 4 from J, leaving 12 bases between them. CDR1 is DFQATT and CDR2 is SNEGSKA in the germline V gene (reference sequence). The CDR3 here is CSARDPGVGETQYF. For the CDR3, the DNA is TGCAGTGCTAGAGATCCCGGGGTGGGAGAGACCCAGTACTTC.

This clonotype was picked up many times. The chain combines TRBV6-1 with TRBJ1-2; 9 nucleotides agree with TRBD1. V was pared by 4 bases and J by 8 bases, with 11 bases of the junction left unmatched. The germline gives CDR1 MNHNS, CDR2 SASEGT. CDR3 length equals 15 residues. The CDR3 DNA reads TGTGCCAGCAGTGCTCCGGGACAGGGAACCTTCGGCTACACCTTC. It translates to CASSAPGQGTFGYTF.

In its sample, this clonotype was seen many times. CDR3 sequence (DNA): TGTGCCATCAGTGATCCGAAGGGGGGTTACGAGCAGTACTTC. Its translation is CAISDPKGGYEQYF. This sequence joins TRBV10-3 and TRBJ2-7, with D perhaps being TRBD1 or TRBD2 (6 bases each). Germline V gene sequence: CDR1 ENHRY, CDR2 SYGVKD. This CDR3 comprises 14 residues. Trimming removed 3 bases at V and 4 bases at J, with 13 bases between.

This clonotype occurred many times. The chain uses TRBV20-1 and TRBJ2-3; 8 bases fit TRBD2. V lost 2 bases to trimming and J lost 3 bases; unmatched junction nucleotides: 7. The CDR3 contains 15 residues. Germline CDR1 is DFQATT and CDR2 is SNEGSKA (reference sequence). CDR3 sequence: CSARLGLAETDTQYF. CDR3 in DNA: TGCAGTGCTAGACTAGGACTAGCCGAGACAGATACGCAGTATTTT.

This clonotype came up many times. The V gene is TRBV2, the J gene TRBJ2-3; tentatively, D is TRBD1 (6 bases). The V and J ends lost 7 bases and 0 bases respectively, with 14 bases between them. Germline CDR1 is SNHLY and CDR2 is FYNNEI. This CDR3 region has 15 residues. The DNA of the CDR3 is TGTGCCAGCACAGGGGACCGTTTTAGCACAGATACGCAGTATTTT. Its translation is CASTGDRFSTDTQYF. Drawing the rest from reference TRBV2 and TRBJ2-3, the complete variable domain is EPEVTQTPSHQVTQMGQEVILRCVPISNHLYFYWYRQILGQKVEFLVSFYNNEISEKSEIFDDQFSVERPDGSNFTLKIRSTKLEDSAMYFCASTGDRFSTDTQYFGPGTRLTVL.

Many counts were recorded for this clonotype. The V call is TRBV20-1, the J call TRBJ2-2, with D perhaps matching TRBD1 (5 bases). Between the trimmed V and J ends, which lost 4 bases and 3 bases, there was a span of 12 bases. The CDR3 totals 14 residues. Germline CDR1 and CDR2: DFQATT and SNEGSKA (reference sequence). The CDR3 DNA sequence: TGCAGTGCTACTCCTTCGACAGACACCGGGGAGCTGTTTTTT. This encodes CSATPSTDTGELFF.

This clonotype was detected ten times or more. The chain employs TRBV7-3 and TRBJ2-3; a possible D gene is TRBD2 (6 bases). Germline-derived CDR1 and CDR2 are SGHTA and FQGTGA. The V end was cut by 5 bases, the J end by 2 bases, with 11 bases between. The CDR3 totals 14 residues. CDR3 in amino acids: CASSRGAFTDTQYF. CDR3 in DNA: TGTGCCAGCAGCCGCGGGGCGTTCACAGATACGCAGTATTTT. The full variable domain, completed using reference TRBV7-3 and TRBJ2-3, is GAGVSQTPSNKVTEKGKYVELRCDPISGHTALYWYRQSLGQGPEFLIYFQGTGAADDSGLPNDRFFAVRPEGSVSTLKIQRTERGDSAVYLCASSRGAFTDTQYFGPGTRLTVL.

This clonotype was seen a handful of times. The rearrangement uses TRBV7-6 and TRBJ2-7; D may match TRBD1 or TRBD2 (6 bases each). CDR3 length: 17 amino acids. V dropped 5 bases and J dropped 9 bases, with 29 bases sitting between them. CDR1 is SGHVS, CDR2 FNYEAQ, per germline. The CDR3 loop reads CASSPISGAGSLNGQYF. CDR3 bases: TGTGCCAGCAGCCCTATCTCGGGGGCCGGGAGCTTGAACGGGCAGTACTTC. Full variable domain (remainder filled in from reference TRBV7-6 and TRBJ2-7): GAGVSQSPRYKVTKRGQDVALRCDPISGHVSLYWYRQALGQGPEFLTYFNYEAQQDKSGLPNDRFSAERPEGSISTLTIQRTEQRDSAMYRCASSPISGAGSLNGQYFGPGTRLTVT.

This clonotype was recorded many times. J is TRBJ1-4 and V is TRBV7-9; D call uncertain. CDR1 and CDR2 from the germline V gene are SEHNR and FQNEAQ (reference sequence). The CDR3 sequence is 12 residues long. V lost 4 bases, J lost 7 bases, and 7 bases lay in between. The CDR3 DNA reads TGTGCCAGCAGCTCCGAAACTGAAAAACTGTTTTTT. Protein: CASSSETEKLFF.

Many counts were recorded for this clonotype. CDR3 residues: CASSYFRGISTDTQYF. DNA for the CDR3: TGTGCCAGCAGTTATTTTCGGGGGATTAGCACAGATACGCAGTATTTT. V usage is TRBV6-2 or TRBV6-3 and J usage is TRBJ2-3; TRBD2 is a possible D gene (6 bases). This CDR3 region has 16 residues. The V end lost 3 bases, the J end lost 0 bases, and 13 bases lay between the germline ends. Per germline, CDR1 MNHEY and CDR2 SVGEGT.

This clonotype was counted many times. One end of the junction varies from germline; a read error may be responsible. This chain links TRBV4-3 with TRBJ1-5; D not certain. This CDR3 has 15 residues. CDR1 is LGHNA and CDR2 is YSLEER in the germline V gene. The CDR3, as DNA: TGCGCCAGCAGCCAAGATCGTACACTCAATCAGGCCCAGCATTTT. This codes for CASSQDRTLNQAQHF.

This clonotype occurred many times. The genes are TRBV7-9 and TRBJ2-2; no definite D call. Germline V gene sequence: CDR1 SEHNR, CDR2 FQNEAQ (reference sequence). The germline V and J ends were trimmed by 2 bases and 4 bases, with 14 bases remaining between them. CDR3 length: 16 amino acids. CDR3 region: CASSLIPGISTGELFF. CDR3 sequence (DNA): TGTGCCAGCAGCTTAATACCCGGAATAAGCACCGGGGAGCTGTTTTTT.

This clonotype was observed many times. This CDR3 reads CASSFGLAPYYEQYF. The CDR3 nucleotides read TGCGCCAGCAGCTTCGGACTAGCCCCCTACTACGAGCAGTACTTC. The rearrangement joins TRBV5-1 to TRBJ2-7, with TRBD2 identical over 8 bases. The CDR3 sequence is 15 residues long. V shed 2 bases and J 3 bases; nucleotides not matched to a gene: 7. The germline gives CDR1 SGHRS, CDR2 YFSETQ.

At least ten counts were recorded for this clonotype. The chain is built from TRBV20-1 and TRBJ1-6; 7 bases are shared with TRBD1. The germline V gene encodes CDR1 DFQATT and CDR2 SNEGSKA (reference sequence). V lost 3 bases and J lost 7; bases outside the gene matches: 6. The CDR3 spans 14 residues. The CDR3 DNA reads as TGCAGTGCTAGCCCAGGGACAGCCAATTCACCCCTCCACTTT. This sequence encodes CSASPGTANSPLHF.

In this sample, this clonotype turned up many times. V and J are TRBV7-6 and TRBJ2-3; 13 bases line up with TRBD2. Germline CDR1 and CDR2: SGHVS and FNYEAQ. The CDR3 has 19 amino acids. V lost 5 bases, J lost 8 bases, and 19 bases stayed unmatched. The CDR3: CASSRTSGSVAYPTGTQYF. DNA for the CDR3: TGTGCCAGCAGCCGGACTAGCGGGAGTGTTGCTTATCCGACGGGTACGCAGTATTTT.

This clonotype appeared many times. The chain uses TRBV20-1 and TRBJ2-1; D remains ambiguous. CDR1 is DFQATT and CDR2 is SNEGSKA in the germline V gene (reference sequence). Trimming took off 0 bases at V and 6 bases at J, with 12 bases between the two ends. The CDR3 is 14 residues long. This chain's CDR3 is CSARDRNGLNEQFF. CDR3 bases: TGCAGTGCTAGAGATCGGAATGGTCTCAATGAGCAGTTCTTC.

This clonotype was seen at least ten times. V usage is TRBV4-3 and J usage is TRBJ1-2, with a possible D match to TRBD1 (5 bases). The CDR3 length is 14 residues. V was cut by 3 bases and J by 6 bases, with 14 bases left in between. Germline lookup yields CDR1 LGHNA and CDR2 YSLEER. The CDR3 DNA reads as TGCGCCAGCAGCCAGTTGCGCCAGGGCGATGGCTACACCTTC. Its protein is CASSQLRQGDGYTF.

The chain employs TRBV7-9 and TRBJ1-2; 7 nucleotides agree with TRBD1. The trim removed 3 bases at V and 7 bases at J, leaving 5 bases unmatched. The CDR3 runs to 13 residues. The germline V gene encodes CDR1 SEHNR and CDR2 FQNEAQ (reference sequence). Here the CDR3 DNA reads TGTGCCAGCAGCTTGGCGGGACAGATTGGCTACACCTTC. Residues: CASSLAGQIGYTF.